The rows below give T cell receptor beta chains drawn from one sample of a study of brain T cells in children with intractable seizures. Assay used: immunoSEQ multiplex PCR; TCRdb lists only in-frame clones, some missing. The sample has 60,000 to 65,000 clones; approximately 95% are singletons. Here the sequenced sample was peripheral blood, taken at surgery. All receptors derive from a boy under two years old with focal cortical dysplasia and intractable seizures. Both conserved end residues are part of each CDR3. The D gene is left open where the match is weak. Expanded clones get a size class; other rows say once, few or many, or leave the size out.

j_call: TRBJ2-4
clone_size: .
v_call: TRBV5-4
cdr3_length: 13
d_call: .
cdr3_nt: TGTGCCAGCAGCTTGGACATGGAAAACATTCAGTACTTC
cdr3_aa: CASSLDMENIQYF

j_call: TRBJ2-1
clone_size: .
v_call: TRBV7-3
cdr3_length: 15
d_call: .
cdr3_nt: TGTGCCAGCAGCTCAGGGGGGGTTTCATACAATGAGCAGTTCTTC
cdr3_aa: CASSSGGVSYNEQFF

j_call: TRBJ2-7
clone_size: .
v_call: TRBV7-2
cdr3_length: 14
d_call: .
cdr3_nt: TGTGCCAGCAGCTACGAACACGGAAGGAGGGAGCAGTACTTC
cdr3_aa: CASSYEHGRREQYF

j_call: TRBJ2-5
clone_size: .
v_call: TRBV28
cdr3_length: 14
d_call: .
cdr3_nt: TGTGCCAGCAGTTCTTGGGGGGTCAAAGAGACCCAGTACTTC
cdr3_aa: CASSSWGVKETQYF

j_call: TRBJ2-5
clone_size: .
v_call: TRBV4-2
cdr3_length: 20
d_call: TRBD2
cdr3_nt: TGTGCCAGCAGCCAAGATATGGAACTAGCGGGGGGGCTCTCTCGAGAGACCCAGTACTTC
cdr3_aa: CASSQDMELAGGLSRETQYF

j_call: TRBJ1-1
clone_size: .
v_call: TRBV18
cdr3_length: 13
d_call: .
cdr3_nt: TGTGCCAGCTCACCACCCTTGAACACTGAAGCTTTCTTT
cdr3_aa: CASSPPLNTEAFF

j_call: TRBJ2-3
clone_size: .
v_call: TRBV12-5
cdr3_length: 15
d_call: TRBD2
cdr3_nt: TGTGCTAGTTGTCTGACTAGCCGGTGCACAGATACGCAGTATTTT
cdr3_aa: CASCLTSRCTDTQYF

j_call: TRBJ2-7
clone_size: .
v_call: TRBV6-2/TRBV6-3
cdr3_length: 14
d_call: .
cdr3_nt: TGTGCCAGCAGTTTTGGAGAGAGGTCCTACGAGCAGTACTTC
cdr3_aa: CASSFGERSYEQYF

j_call: TRBJ1-2
clone_size: .
v_call: TRBV4-3
cdr3_length: 15
d_call: .
cdr3_nt: TGCGCCAGCAGCCAAGAGAGATTCGGGTTAGCTGGCTACACCTTC
cdr3_aa: CASSQERFGLAGYTF

j_call: TRBJ2-3
clone_size: .
v_call: TRBV5-1
cdr3_length: 19
d_call: TRBD2
cdr3_nt: TGCGCCAGCAGCGGGTGGACTAGCGGACTTCTTTCTGTCACAGATACGCAGTATTTT
cdr3_aa: CASSGWTSGLLSVTDTQYF

j_call: TRBJ1-3
clone_size: .
v_call: TRBV4-1
cdr3_length: 17
d_call: .
cdr3_nt: TGCGCCAGCAGCCAACGAGTTGGCAGAATCTCTGGAAACACCATATATTTT
cdr3_aa: CASSQRVGRISGNTIYF

j_call: TRBJ1-2
clone_size: .
v_call: TRBV12-5
cdr3_length: 12
d_call: .
cdr3_nt: TGTGCTAGTGGTTTGTCCGGGACCCCCTACACCTTC
cdr3_aa: CASGLSGTPYTF

j_call: TRBJ1-1
clone_size: .
v_call: TRBV2
cdr3_length: 15
d_call: TRBD1
cdr3_nt: TGTGCCAGCAGAAAAGACAGGGGCCGAAAAACTGAAGCTTTCTTT
cdr3_aa: CASRKDRGRKTEAFF

j_call: TRBJ2-2
clone_size: .
v_call: TRBV28
cdr3_length: 15
d_call: .
cdr3_nt: TGTGCCAGCAGTCCCCGTGGGCTCTCCACCGGGGAGCTGTTTTTT
cdr3_aa: CASSPRGLSTGELFF

j_call: TRBJ2-6
clone_size: .
v_call: TRBV19
cdr3_length: 17
d_call: .
cdr3_nt: TGTGCCAGTAGTATTTACAGGGGGGGCTCTGGGGCCAACGTCCTGACTTTC
cdr3_aa: CASSIYRGGSGANVLTF

j_call: TRBJ1-5
clone_size: .
v_call: TRBV28
cdr3_length: 13
d_call: .
cdr3_nt: TGTGCCAGCAGACCCACTGGCAATCAGCCCCAGCATTTT
cdr3_aa: CASRPTGNQPQHF

j_call: TRBJ2-2
clone_size: .
v_call: TRBV4-1
cdr3_length: 17
d_call: .
cdr3_nt: TGCGCCAGCAGCCAAGGGCTTCTGGGACTGGACACCGGGGAGCTGTTTTTT
cdr3_aa: CASSQGLLGLDTGELFF

j_call: TRBJ2-7
clone_size: .
v_call: TRBV11-2
cdr3_length: 13
d_call: .
cdr3_nt: TGTGCCAGCAGCTTAGATATCAATAACGAGCAGTACTTC
cdr3_aa: CASSLDINNEQYF

j_call: TRBJ1-5
clone_size: .
v_call: TRBV6-5
cdr3_length: 12
d_call: .
cdr3_nt: TGTGCCAGCCGGCGGGGCAATCAGCCCCAGCATTTT
cdr3_aa: CASRRGNQPQHF

j_call: TRBJ1-3
clone_size: .
v_call: TRBV19
cdr3_length: 14
d_call: .
cdr3_nt: TGTGCCAGTAGTATTGGGTCGGCTGGAAACACCATATATTTT
cdr3_aa: CASSIGSAGNTIYF

j_call: TRBJ2-7
clone_size: once
v_call: TRBV19
cdr3_length: 15
d_call: TRBD1
cdr3_nt: TGTGCCAGTAGTATTTACGGGACAGGGGGTCTCGAGCAGTACTTC
cdr3_aa: CASSIYGTGGLEQYF

j_call: TRBJ2-4
clone_size: .
v_call: TRBV7-2
cdr3_length: 14
d_call: .
cdr3_nt: TGTGCCAGCAGCTTCCGACTGAGGGGAGACATTCAGTACTTC
cdr3_aa: CASSFRLRGDIQYF

j_call: TRBJ1-1
clone_size: .
v_call: TRBV2
cdr3_length: 13
d_call: .
cdr3_nt: TGTGCCAGCATTGAAAGGGAGAACACTGAAGCTTTCTTT
cdr3_aa: CASIERENTEAFF

j_call: TRBJ2-7
clone_size: once
v_call: TRBV14
cdr3_length: 16
d_call: TRBD2
cdr3_nt: TGTGCCAGCAGCCAATCACTAGCGGGAGTGCGTTACGAGCAGTACTTC
cdr3_aa: CASSQSLAGVRYEQYF

j_call: TRBJ2-4
clone_size: once
v_call: TRBV28
cdr3_length: 18
d_call: .
cdr3_nt: TGTGCCAGCAGTGGGGGGTCATGGTTACCACTAGCCAAAAACATTCAGTACTTC
cdr3_aa: CASSGGSWLPLAKNIQYF

j_call: TRBJ2-4
clone_size: .
v_call: TRBV20-1
cdr3_length: 16
d_call: .
cdr3_nt: TGCAGTGCTAGTTCGTGGGGTTGGCTTGTCAAAAACATTCAGTACTTC
cdr3_aa: CSASSWGWLVKNIQYF

j_call: TRBJ1-5
clone_size: .
v_call: TRBV6-2/TRBV6-3
cdr3_length: 15
d_call: TRBD1
cdr3_nt: TGTGCCAGCAGTTCCGACAGGGGGGGGAATCAGCCCCAGCATTTT
cdr3_aa: CASSSDRGGNQPQHF

j_call: TRBJ2-3
clone_size: .
v_call: TRBV9
cdr3_length: 16
d_call: TRBD2
cdr3_nt: TGTGCCAGCAGCGTAGGGGCGGGAGTTAGCACAGATACGCAGTATTTT
cdr3_aa: CASSVGAGVSTDTQYF

j_call: TRBJ2-1
clone_size: once
v_call: TRBV20-1
cdr3_length: 11
d_call: .
cdr3_nt: TGCAGTGCTAGTGCTTCCCGGGAGCAGTTCTTC
cdr3_aa: CSASASREQFF

j_call: TRBJ1-5
clone_size: .
v_call: TRBV27
cdr3_length: 15
d_call: .
cdr3_nt: TGTGCCAGCAGTCACGACGGTTATAGCAATCAGCCCCAGCATTTT
cdr3_aa: CASSHDGYSNQPQHF

j_call: TRBJ2-3
clone_size: .
v_call: TRBV3-1/TRBV3-2
cdr3_length: 16
d_call: TRBD2
cdr3_nt: TGTGCCAGCAGCCAATCACTAGCGGGAGGGACAGATACGCAGTATTTT
cdr3_aa: CASSQSLAGGTDTQYF

j_call: TRBJ2-7
clone_size: .
v_call: TRBV5-3
cdr3_length: 13
d_call: .
cdr3_nt: TGTGCCAGAAGCCCTGACGTAACCTACGAGCAGTACTTC
cdr3_aa: CARSPDVTYEQYF

j_call: TRBJ2-7
clone_size: .
v_call: TRBV15
cdr3_length: 15
d_call: TRBD2
cdr3_nt: TGTGCCACCAGCAGAGATAGCGGGGGGGCCTACGAGCAGTACTTC
cdr3_aa: CATSRDSGGAYEQYF

j_call: TRBJ1-1
clone_size: .
v_call: TRBV27
cdr3_length: 13
d_call: .
cdr3_nt: TGTGCCAGTTCAGGGGTCTTTAACACTGAAGCTTTCTTT
cdr3_aa: CASSGVFNTEAFF

j_call: TRBJ1-3
clone_size: .
v_call: TRBV9
cdr3_length: 18
d_call: TRBD1
cdr3_nt: TGTGCCAGCAGCGTAGTCCCCACAGGGGCGGGCTCTGGAAACACCATATATTTT
cdr3_aa: CASSVVPTGAGSGNTIYF

j_call: TRBJ1-2
clone_size: .
v_call: TRBV28
cdr3_length: 16
d_call: TRBD1
cdr3_nt: TGTGCCAGCAGTTTACCCTTTGGACAGGTTAACTATGGCTACACCTTC
cdr3_aa: CASSLPFGQVNYGYTF

j_call: TRBJ2-7
clone_size: .
v_call: TRBV5-6
cdr3_length: 18
d_call: TRBD2
cdr3_nt: TGTGCCAGCAGCACGCCGGGACTAGCGGAACGTAGCTCCTACGAGCAGTACTTC
cdr3_aa: CASSTPGLAERSSYEQYF

j_call: TRBJ1-5
clone_size: .
v_call: TRBV10-2
cdr3_length: 17
d_call: TRBD1
cdr3_nt: TGCGCCAGCAGTGAGTCGAGGACAGGGGGCGGCAATCAGCCCCAGCATTTT
cdr3_aa: CASSESRTGGGNQPQHF

j_call: TRBJ2-7
clone_size: .
v_call: TRBV2
cdr3_length: 16
d_call: TRBD1
cdr3_nt: TGTGCCAGCAGTGGAATCAGACAGGGGGCGCGCTACGAGCAGTACTTC
cdr3_aa: CASSGIRQGARYEQYF

j_call: TRBJ2-2
clone_size: once
v_call: TRBV9
cdr3_length: 19
d_call: .
cdr3_nt: TGTGCCAGCAGCGTAGATGTTTGGGGGTATGACTGGAACACCGGGGAGCTGTTTTTT
cdr3_aa: CASSVDVWGYDWNTGELFF

j_call: TRBJ1-3
clone_size: .
v_call: TRBV7-9
cdr3_length: 17
d_call: TRBD1
cdr3_nt: TGTGCCAGCGGACCCCCGGAGGGACAGCCAAATGGAAACACCATATATTTT
cdr3_aa: CASGPPEGQPNGNTIYF

j_call: TRBJ1-2
clone_size: .
v_call: TRBV10-3
cdr3_length: 13
d_call: .
cdr3_nt: TGTGCCATCTGCCGGGACCCCAACTATGGCTACACCTTC
cdr3_aa: CAICRDPNYGYTF

j_call: TRBJ2-2
clone_size: .
v_call: TRBV6-5
cdr3_length: 15
d_call: .
cdr3_nt: TGTGCCAGCAGTCGGGGATTAGTATTTTCCGGGGAGCTGTTTTTT
cdr3_aa: CASSRGLVFSGELFF

j_call: TRBJ1-2
clone_size: .
v_call: TRBV7-9
cdr3_length: 14
d_call: .
cdr3_nt: TGTGCCAGCAGCTTTTTTACAGGGAACTATGGCTACACCTTC
cdr3_aa: CASSFFTGNYGYTF

j_call: TRBJ2-3
clone_size: .
v_call: TRBV27
cdr3_length: 15
d_call: TRBD1
cdr3_nt: TGTGCCAGCAGTTCTCGACAGGGGGCAACAGATACGCAGTATTTT
cdr3_aa: CASSSRQGATDTQYF

j_call: TRBJ2-3
clone_size: .
v_call: TRBV5-4
cdr3_length: 18
d_call: .
cdr3_nt: TGTGCCAGCAGCCCTACCCGAATCAGCTTCCCTAGCACAGATACGCAGTATTTT
cdr3_aa: CASSPTRISFPSTDTQYF

j_call: TRBJ1-2
clone_size: .
v_call: TRBV6-1
cdr3_length: 14
d_call: .
cdr3_nt: TGTGCCAGCAGTGATGAAGCCCGGTACTATGGCTACACCTTC
cdr3_aa: CASSDEARYYGYTF

j_call: TRBJ2-1
clone_size: .
v_call: TRBV18
cdr3_length: 14
d_call: TRBD1
cdr3_nt: TGTGCCAGCTCAGGGACAGACATCTACAATGAGCAGTTCTTC
cdr3_aa: CASSGTDIYNEQFF

j_call: TRBJ2-3
clone_size: once
v_call: TRBV25-1
cdr3_length: 18
d_call: TRBD2
cdr3_nt: TGTGCCAGCAGTGAATCGGGTCCTAGTAGCGGGAGACCAGATACGCAGTATTTT
cdr3_aa: CASSESGPSSGRPDTQYF

j_call: TRBJ2-7
clone_size: once
v_call: TRBV5-5
cdr3_length: 15
d_call: .
cdr3_nt: TGTGCCAGCAGCTCCTCAGGGGCGACAGCCTACGAGCAGTACTTC
cdr3_aa: CASSSSGATAYEQYF